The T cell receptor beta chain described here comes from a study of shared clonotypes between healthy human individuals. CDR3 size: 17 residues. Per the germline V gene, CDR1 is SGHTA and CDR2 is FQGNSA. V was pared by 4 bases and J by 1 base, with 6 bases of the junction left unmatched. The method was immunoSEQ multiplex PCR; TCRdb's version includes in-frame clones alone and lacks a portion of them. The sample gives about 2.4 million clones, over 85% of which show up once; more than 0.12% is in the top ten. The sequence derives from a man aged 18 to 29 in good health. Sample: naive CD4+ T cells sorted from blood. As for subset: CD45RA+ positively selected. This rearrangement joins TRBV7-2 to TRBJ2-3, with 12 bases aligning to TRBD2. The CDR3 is CASSSRLAGAGTDTQYF. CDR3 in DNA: TGTGCCAGCAGCTCCCGACTAGCGGGAGCGGGCACAGATACGCAGTATTTT.